This TCR beta chain was observed in a study of blood T cell repertoires in COVID-19. Study at large: PBMCs, B-cell-depleted T cells, or T cells provided the cDNA or gDNA that made up the material.

Individuals drawn from around 24 US areas were about 18 to 89 years old. Resolution of symptoms, clearance, or two negative PCRs was present in recovered Cohort 3 donors. This CDR3 has 15 amino acids. Trimming cost V 7 bases and J 0 bases, with 13 bases left between them. Germline V gives CDR1 LNHDA, CDR2 SQIVND (reference sequence). In the source study's methods: Reference gene primer amplification yielded estimated nucleated cell counts. Sequenced by immunoSEQ multiplex PCR; TCRdb stores in-frame clones only, minus some. The DNA was the basis for D and trimming; V, J and clone size are from that table. Among about 300,000 clones, 86% were seen once, and the ten largest hold 2.6%.

The TCR comes from a woman aged 18-29 years who had recovered from COVID-19. Sequencing used PBMCs or T cells enriched from blood (not recorded which). This chain links TRBV19 with TRBJ2-1; tentatively, D is TRBD1 (6 bases). The CDR3 nucleotides read TGTGCCAGTACCAAGGACAGTAACTCCTACAATGAGCAGTTCTTC. Translation gives CASTKDSNSYNEQFF.